The present TCR beta chain was sequenced within a study of T cell responses to AZD1222 COVID-19 vaccine (dated by TCRdb to the early 2020s). At the level of the whole study: Because spike-specific TCR depth and breadth did not differ between the two schedules, AZD1222 recipients who got a second dose at roughly 4 weeks were pooled with those who got a second dose at roughly 12 weeks. A total of approximately 240 trial participants underwent TCR sequencing, of whom 207 received two doses of AZD1222 and about 26 received two doses of the MenACWY control vaccine. Enrollment into the trials was organized by age into subgroups of 18-55, 56-69 and 70-plus years, and those subgroups contained around 150, 28 and 57 TCR-sequenced participants, respectively.

Taken with the paper, the label for time point translates to: baseline before first vaccination. Vaccinee samples were obtained from the UK trials COV001 and COV002, which included a single-blind randomized controlled phase 2/3 trial of AZD1222 (ChAdOx1 nCoV-19) in healthy adults. For TCRbeta chain sequencing, PBMC samples from trial participants were taken at day 0 and at day 28 after the second dose. The investigation overall reported the following: Reportedly, almost half of the unique spike-specific TCRs recognized epitopes lying outside the regions that are mutated in the B.1.351 and B.1.1.7 variants. Only six or seven AZD1222 recipients were SARS-CoV-2 seropositive at baseline, limiting conclusions about previously exposed vaccinees. After two AZD1222 doses, both the breadth and the depth of spike-specific TCRs were significantly higher than at day 0 and than in MenACWY recipients. Vaccine-associated CD4 TCRs spanned the whole spike protein, with dominant responses in regions 160-218 and 743-854. In the small 56-69-year group, the increase in depth fell short of significance, most likely because of low power. Participants were mostly white British and included more females than males, and it was suggested by the authors that clonal diversity may have been underestimated. Because no samples from the day 14 peak response were available, repertoires could be characterized only after the peak T cell response.

The CDR3 regions of human TCRbeta chains were analyzed by immunosequencing. As for how the authors treated the data: Repertoire TCRs were checked for matches against a reference library of SARS-CoV-2-specific TCRs that had been generated using the MIRA antigen-specificity platform. Breadth meant the fraction of unique TCRs that were SARS-CoV-2-associated, whereas depth meant the fraction of total T cells that were SARS-CoV-2-associated. Each spike-specific TCR was assigned to its reactive spike region and to a CD4 or CD8 class using the MIRA data. Log10-transformed breadth and depth values were compared by one-way ANOVA with Sidak's multiple comparisons tests. Here the immuneACCESS table is served through TCRdb, limited to in-frame sequences with V and J called. Missing clones are a known gap in these copies; in checked studies unresolved V genes cover under half, and the rest lacks a known reason. The V and J calls and the clone size are those of that table, but D and trimming were determined from the DNA. In all, the sample holds 140,000 to 150,000 clones, and more than 80% of those were seen once. The ten biggest clones cover about 1.5% of the sample.

In the case of this clone: It lacks a known antigen. No much larger clone is present one base from it, and per-base qualities are unavailable.

CDR1 and CDR2 were assigned from the germline V gene as SGHTA and FQGNSA. Reading from cysteine to phenylalanine, the CDR3 counts 14 amino acids. CDR3 DNA only is kept here, 42 bases in frame from base 1. The trim is 1 base for V and 6 bases for J, with a gap of 12 bases between the germline ends. The V and J segments used are TRBV7-2 and TRBJ1-1; the D gene is unclear. This material consisted of peripheral blood, taken on day 0 of AZD1222 vaccination. The receptor's source is an adult in good health. DNA sequence: TGTGCCAGCAGCTTAGTGGGGTTTGGGGCTGAAGCTTTCTTT. Its product reads: CASSLVGFGAEAFF.